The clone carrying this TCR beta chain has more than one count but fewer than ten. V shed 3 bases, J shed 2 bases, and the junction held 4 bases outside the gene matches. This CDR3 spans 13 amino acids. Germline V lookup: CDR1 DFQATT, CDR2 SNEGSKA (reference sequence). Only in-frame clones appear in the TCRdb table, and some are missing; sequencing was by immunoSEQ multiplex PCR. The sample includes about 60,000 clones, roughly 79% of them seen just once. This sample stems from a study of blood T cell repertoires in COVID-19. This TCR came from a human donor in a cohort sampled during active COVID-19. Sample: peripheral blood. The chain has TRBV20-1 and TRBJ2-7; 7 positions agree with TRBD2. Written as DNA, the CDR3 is TGCAGTGCTAGTACGCTAGCGGCCTACGAGCAGTACTTC. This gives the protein CSASTLAAYEQYF.